The source of this TCR beta chain is a study of T cells after yellow fever vaccination. Across the study: Fractions containing few cells were prepared with SMART-Seq v4 Ultra Low Input.

Study-wide findings and caveats: From the bulk population, abundant clonotypes could contaminate and appear within FACS-sorted repertoires.

This clonotype was picked up a small number of times. Its antigen is still unknown. Making TCR cDNA involved 5'RACE template switching, which added UMIs and a universal primer site. TCRdb reprocessed the 5' RACE reads via MiXCR and lists one record per CDR3 protein. The table has roughly 340,000 distinct CDR3 sequences, roughly 4.3% seen once; the top ten hold approximately 24%. This receptor was obtained from a man younger than 30 who received the YFV17D yellow fever vaccine. Sequenced material: PBMCs, taken 5 days after the yellow fever booster vaccination.

The CDR3 DNA sequence: TGTGCCAGCAGCCCCTATAGCGGGGCTTCGTCCTACAATGAGCAGTTCTTC. The encoded protein is CASSPYSGASSYNEQFF. The J gene is TRBJ2-1, the V gene TRBV9; 8 bases map to TRBD2. The germline V gene has CDR1 SGDLS and CDR2 YYNGEE. The CDR3 is 17 amino acids. Trimming took 4 bases from V and 1 from J; bases not matched to a gene: 10.